This is a list of T cell receptor beta chains from one sample in a study of blood T cell repertoires in COVID-19. Method: immunoSEQ multiplex PCR; TCRdb's copy keeps in-frame clones and lacks some. Of around 260,000 clones in the sample, 70% to 90% are singletons; the top ten hold about 3%. Sequencing used peripheral blood. All receptors come from a woman under 40 with active or convalescent COVID-19. Both conserved end residues are part of each CDR3. Each record gives: D gene, clone size, J gene, V gene, CDR3 DNA, CDR3 protein. D genes are given only for firm matches. Not all rows give a size; the values are once, few, many and, for expanded clones, a class.

D gene: TRBD2
clone size: NA
J gene: TRBJ2-3
V gene: TRBV20-1
CDR3 DNA: TGCAGTGCTAGTGGCCCAGGGGGAGCGGGGGGCTTTCCTACAGATACGCAGTATTTT
CDR3 protein: CSASGPGGAGGFPTDTQYF

D gene: TRBD2
clone size: NA
J gene: TRBJ2-1
V gene: TRBV24-1
CDR3 DNA: TGTGCCACCAGTGATGTTCTAGCGGATTCTAATGAGCAGTTCTTC
CDR3 protein: CATSDVLADSNEQFF

D gene: TRBD1
clone size: NA
J gene: TRBJ1-2
V gene: TRBV7-3
CDR3 DNA: TGTGCCAGCAGCTTAACGGGGACAGGGCACTATGGCTACACCTTC
CDR3 protein: CASSLTGTGHYGYTF

D gene: NA
clone size: once
J gene: TRBJ2-5
V gene: TRBV5-6
CDR3 DNA: TGTGCCAGCAGCTTGGAGGGGTCAGGGGACCATAGTGCCCAAGAGACCCAGTACTTC
CDR3 protein: CASSLEGSGDHSAQETQYF

D gene: NA
clone size: NA
J gene: TRBJ1-1
V gene: TRBV20-1
CDR3 DNA: TGCAGTGCTAGTGAGGGGGGGTGGGACACTGAAGCTTTCTTT
CDR3 protein: CSASEGGWDTEAFF

D gene: NA
clone size: NA
J gene: TRBJ2-7
V gene: TRBV27
CDR3 DNA: TGTGCCAGCAGTTTTGGACTGACCTACGAGCAGTACTTC
CDR3 protein: CASSFGLTYEQYF

D gene: NA
clone size: NA
J gene: TRBJ2-2
V gene: TRBV2
CDR3 DNA: TGTGCCATCCTGGAGAGACAGCTGACCGGGGAGCTGTTTTTT
CDR3 protein: CAILERQLTGELFF

D gene: NA
clone size: NA
J gene: TRBJ1-3
V gene: TRBV15
CDR3 DNA: TGTGCCACCAGCAGAGATCCCGGACAGCAAAACACCATATATTTT
CDR3 protein: CATSRDPGQQNTIYF

D gene: TRBD2
clone size: NA
J gene: TRBJ2-1
V gene: TRBV7-2
CDR3 DNA: TGTGCCAGCAGCAAGTGGACTAGCGGGGGGATAAATGAGCAGTTCTTC
CDR3 protein: CASSKWTSGGINEQFF

D gene: NA
clone size: NA
J gene: TRBJ2-7
V gene: TRBV7-9
CDR3 DNA: TGTGCCAGCAGCTTAGGGCTGCCGAACTACGAGCAGTACTTC
CDR3 protein: CASSLGLPNYEQYF

D gene: NA
clone size: NA
J gene: TRBJ1-3
V gene: TRBV2
CDR3 DNA: TGTGCCAGCAGTCGTGAACAGTCTGGAAACACCATATATTTT
CDR3 protein: CASSREQSGNTIYF

D gene: TRBD1
clone size: NA
J gene: TRBJ1-4
V gene: TRBV7-2
CDR3 DNA: TGTGCCAGCAGCTGGGGACAGGGGATCCTCCGAGTGGATGAAAAACTGTTTTTT
CDR3 protein: CASSWGQGILRVDEKLFF

D gene: NA
clone size: NA
J gene: TRBJ2-1
V gene: TRBV19
CDR3 DNA: TGTGCCAGTAGTATGGGGGGGCGATACAATGAGCAGTTCTTC
CDR3 protein: CASSMGGRYNEQFF

D gene: TRBD1
clone size: NA
J gene: TRBJ1-4
V gene: TRBV29-1
CDR3 DNA: TGCAGCGGACGGGACAGAACTAATGAAAAACTGTTTTTT
CDR3 protein: CSGRDRTNEKLFF

D gene: NA
clone size: NA
J gene: TRBJ1-4
V gene: TRBV30
CDR3 DNA: TGTGCCTGGAGTCCCCCCACCCCCGCAGGAAAACTGTTTTTT
CDR3 protein: CAWSPPTPAGKLFF

D gene: NA
clone size: NA
J gene: TRBJ2-5
V gene: TRBV15
CDR3 DNA: TGTGCCACCAGCAGAGACTCTAAGACCCAGTACTTC
CDR3 protein: CATSRDSKTQYF

D gene: TRBD2
clone size: NA
J gene: TRBJ2-1
V gene: TRBV4-3
CDR3 DNA: TGCGCCAGCAGCCAAGCTGCTAGCGGGGGATCCTACAATGAGCAGTTCTTC
CDR3 protein: CASSQAASGGSYNEQFF

D gene: TRBD1
clone size: NA
J gene: TRBJ2-5
V gene: TRBV19
CDR3 DNA: TGTGCCAGTAGCCGGGACAGACAAGAGACCCAGTACTTC
CDR3 protein: CASSRDRQETQYF

D gene: NA
clone size: NA
J gene: TRBJ1-1
V gene: TRBV30
CDR3 DNA: TGTGCCTGGAGTGGACAGCCGAACACTGAAGCTTTCTTT
CDR3 protein: CAWSGQPNTEAFF

D gene: TRBD1
clone size: NA
J gene: TRBJ1-2
V gene: TRBV29-1
CDR3 DNA: TGCAGCGTTGAGTGGATGACAGGGTTCGGCTACACCTTC
CDR3 protein: CSVEWMTGFGYTF

D gene: TRBD2
clone size: NA
J gene: TRBJ2-1
V gene: TRBV5-1
CDR3 DNA: TGCGCCAGCAGCTTTGGACTAGCGGGGAGTCTAGCCTACAATGAGCAGTTCTTC
CDR3 protein: CASSFGLAGSLAYNEQFF

D gene: NA
clone size: NA
J gene: TRBJ2-5
V gene: TRBV29-1
CDR3 DNA: TGCAGCGTTGAGGGGGGGCAGGAGACCCAGTACTTC
CDR3 protein: CSVEGGQETQYF

D gene: NA
clone size: NA
J gene: TRBJ1-3
V gene: TRBV7-8
CDR3 DNA: TGTGCCAGCAGCTTAATCCCCAGCTCTGGAAACACCATATATTTT
CDR3 protein: CASSLIPSSGNTIYF

D gene: NA
clone size: NA
J gene: TRBJ2-7
V gene: TRBV28
CDR3 DNA: TGTGCCAGCAGCAGGATTGCCTACGAGCAGTACTTC
CDR3 protein: CASSRIAYEQYF

D gene: NA
clone size: NA
J gene: TRBJ1-3
V gene: TRBV10-3
CDR3 DNA: TGTGCCATCGGGGGCGACTATTTGAACACCATATATTTT
CDR3 protein: CAIGGDYLNTIYF

D gene: NA
clone size: NA
J gene: TRBJ1-2
V gene: TRBV18
CDR3 DNA: TGTGCCAGCTCACCACCCAGGGGATTAGGGGGCTACACCTTC
CDR3 protein: CASSPPRGLGGYTF

D gene: TRBD2
clone size: many
J gene: TRBJ2-5
V gene: TRBV5-1
CDR3 DNA: TGCGCCAGCAGCCCAATGGGACTAGCGGGGCAAGAGACCCAGTACTTC
CDR3 protein: CASSPMGLAGQETQYF

D gene: TRBD2
clone size: NA
J gene: TRBJ2-2
V gene: TRBV3-1/TRBV3-2
CDR3 DNA: TGTGCCAGCAGCCCAAGCGGGGGGCTGGGCGGGGAGCTGTTTTTT
CDR3 protein: CASSPSGGLGGELFF

D gene: TRBD1
clone size: NA
J gene: TRBJ1-6
V gene: TRBV2
CDR3 DNA: TGTGCCAGCAGCGCCCCGGGACAGAATTATAATTCACCCCTCCACTTT
CDR3 protein: CASSAPGQNYNSPLHF

D gene: TRBD2
clone size: NA
J gene: TRBJ2-3
V gene: TRBV23-1
CDR3 DNA: TGCGCCAGCAGTCAGCCCCAGCGGGGGGGAGGAACAGATACGCAGTATTTT
CDR3 protein: CASSQPQRGGGTDTQYF

D gene: TRBD2
clone size: NA
J gene: TRBJ2-3
V gene: TRBV6-1
CDR3 DNA: TGTGCCAGCAGTGGGGCCTTAGGCGGGGGTTACACAGATACGCAGTATTTT
CDR3 protein: CASSGALGGGYTDTQYF

D gene: NA
clone size: NA
J gene: TRBJ1-2
V gene: TRBV5-4
CDR3 DNA: TGTGCCAGCAGCTTGAATGCAGGGAACTATGGCTACACCTTC
CDR3 protein: CASSLNAGNYGYTF

D gene: NA
clone size: NA
J gene: TRBJ1-3
V gene: TRBV2
CDR3 DNA: TGTGCCAGCCGCCGGGACTCTGGAAACACCATATATTTT
CDR3 protein: CASRRDSGNTIYF

D gene: TRBD2
clone size: NA
J gene: TRBJ2-2
V gene: TRBV27
CDR3 DNA: TGTGCCAGCAGGTGGGGGGGGTACACCGGGGAGCTGTTTTTT
CDR3 protein: CASRWGGYTGELFF

D gene: TRBD1
clone size: NA
J gene: TRBJ1-1
V gene: TRBV5-1
CDR3 DNA: TGCGCCAGCACCCGGTGGTCCACAGGGGCGAACACTGAAGCTTTCTTT
CDR3 protein: CASTRWSTGANTEAFF

D gene: NA
clone size: NA
J gene: TRBJ1-5
V gene: TRBV14
CDR3 DNA: TGTGCCAGCAGCCAAATTCAGGGACATCGGGATCAGCCCCAGCATTTT
CDR3 protein: CASSQIQGHRDQPQHF

D gene: NA
clone size: NA
J gene: TRBJ1-1
V gene: TRBV6-5
CDR3 DNA: TGTGCCAGCAGTCCGCGTGGAGGGGAGTTAACTGAAGCTTTCTTT
CDR3 protein: CASSPRGGELTEAFF

D gene: NA
clone size: NA
J gene: TRBJ2-5
V gene: TRBV7-2
CDR3 DNA: TGTGCCAGCAGCTTAGGGAGGGTCTGGGAGACCCAGTACTTC
CDR3 protein: CASSLGRVWETQYF

D gene: TRBD2
clone size: once
J gene: TRBJ2-1
V gene: TRBV28
CDR3 DNA: TGTGCCAGCATCAACCCCGGCCGGACTAGCGGTTACAATGAGCAGTTCTTC
CDR3 protein: CASINPGRTSGYNEQFF

D gene: NA
clone size: NA
J gene: TRBJ2-2
V gene: TRBV2
CDR3 DNA: TGTGCCAGCAGACAGAACCCCACCGGGGAGCTGTTTTTT
CDR3 protein: CASRQNPTGELFF

D gene: TRBD1
clone size: NA
J gene: TRBJ1-2
V gene: TRBV9
CDR3 DNA: TGTGCCAGCAGCGTAGATATACAGGGGTCCTTCTATGGCTACACCTTC
CDR3 protein: CASSVDIQGSFYGYTF

D gene: NA
clone size: NA
J gene: TRBJ1-5
V gene: TRBV6-2/TRBV6-3
CDR3 DNA: TGTGCCAGCAGTACGATCAGGGGATCGAGCAATCAGCCCCAGCATTTT
CDR3 protein: CASSTIRGSSNQPQHF